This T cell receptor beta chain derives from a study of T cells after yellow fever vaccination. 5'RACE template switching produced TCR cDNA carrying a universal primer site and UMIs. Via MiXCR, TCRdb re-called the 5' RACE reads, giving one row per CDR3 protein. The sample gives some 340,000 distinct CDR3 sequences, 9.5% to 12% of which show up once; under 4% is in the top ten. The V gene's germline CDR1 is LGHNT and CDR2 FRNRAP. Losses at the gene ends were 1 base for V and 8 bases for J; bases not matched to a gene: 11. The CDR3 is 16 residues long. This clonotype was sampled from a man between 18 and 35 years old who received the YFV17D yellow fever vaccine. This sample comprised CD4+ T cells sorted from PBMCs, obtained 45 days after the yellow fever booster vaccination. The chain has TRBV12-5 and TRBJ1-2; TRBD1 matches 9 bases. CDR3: CASGLAQWGTGYGYTF. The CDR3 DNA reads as TGTGCTAGTGGTTTGGCCCAATGGGGGACAGGGTACGGCTACACCTTC. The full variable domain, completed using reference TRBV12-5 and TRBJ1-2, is DARVTQTPRHKVTEMGQEVTMRCQPILGHNTVFWYRQTMMQGLELLAYFRNRAPLDDSGMPKDRFSAEMPDATLATLKIQPSEPRDSAVYFCASGLAQWGTGYGYTFGSGTRLTVV.